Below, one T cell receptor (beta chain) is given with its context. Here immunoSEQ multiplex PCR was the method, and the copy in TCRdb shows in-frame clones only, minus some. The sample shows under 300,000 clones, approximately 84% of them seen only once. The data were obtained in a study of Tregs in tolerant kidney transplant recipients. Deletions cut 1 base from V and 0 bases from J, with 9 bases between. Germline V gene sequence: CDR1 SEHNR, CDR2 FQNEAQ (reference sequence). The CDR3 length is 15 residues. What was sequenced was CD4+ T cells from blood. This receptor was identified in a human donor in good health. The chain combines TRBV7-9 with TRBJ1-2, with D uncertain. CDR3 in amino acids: CASSLEVPTNYGYTF. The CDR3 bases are TGTGCCAGCAGCTTAGAGGTTCCGACTAACTATGGCTACACCTTC.